Listed here are 27 T cell receptor beta chains from one sample, sequenced in a study of early T cells in non-severe SARS-CoV-2 infection. TCRdb used MiXCR to reprocess the 5' RACE reads, holding one entry per CDR3 protein. The repertoire consists of roughly 70,000 distinct CDR3 sequences, with roughly an eighth occurring once and the leading ten covering roughly 1.3%. Specimen: whole blood. The receptor set was obtained from an adult who was a healthcare worker with PCR-confirmed SARS-CoV-2 infection or an uninfected control (not recorded which).

This clonotype was seen at least ten times. The V call is TRBV5-1, the J call TRBJ1-2; 7 nucleotides agree with TRBD1. The CDR3 extends over 16 amino acids. V gave up 5 bases and J gave up 1 base; unmatched junction bases: 11. The germline V gene has CDR1 SGHRS and CDR2 YFSETQ. The CDR3 nucleotides are TGCGCCAGCAGGACAGGGAGTCCCTCAGTTAACTATGGCTACACCTTC. Translating it yields CASRTGSPSVNYGYTF.

This clonotype appeared many times. The genes are TRBV11-2 and TRBJ2-7; D is unclear. Germline-derived CDR1 and CDR2 are SGHAT and FQNNGV. Trimming cost V 1 base and J 3 bases, with 7 bases left between them. The CDR3 has 13 amino acids. CDR3 in amino acids: CASSLGLLYEQYF. CDR3 nucleotides: TGTGCCAGCAGCTTAGGCCTCCTCTACGAGCAGTACTTC.

This clonotype was found many times. The rearrangement joins TRBV20-1 to TRBJ2-2; TRBD2 aligns across 11 bases. The trim removed 2 bases at V and 5 bases at J, leaving 4 bases unmatched. The CDR3 consists of 15 residues. Germline CDR1 reads DFQATT; CDR2 reads SNEGSKA (reference sequence). The CDR3 is CSARTRTSGTGELFF. CDR3 nucleotide sequence: TGCAGTGCTAGAACCCGGACTAGCGGGACCGGGGAGCTGTTTTTT.

The V gene is TRBV25-1, the J gene TRBJ1-1, with 7 bases identical to TRBD1. CDR1 is MGHDK, CDR2 SYGVNS, per germline. Trimming at V came to 3 bases and at J to 6 bases, leaving 1 base not matched to a gene. The CDR3 spans 12 residues. CDR3 loop: CASSEGTAEAFF. The CDR3 nucleotides read TGTGCCAGCAGTGAGGGGACAGCTGAAGCTTTCTTT.

This clonotype was observed at least ten times. The chain employs TRBV6-4 and TRBJ2-4, with a weak D call TRBD1 (6 bases). V was shortened by 2 bases and J by 9 bases, with 11 bases between the two germline ends. The CDR3 is made up of 13 amino acids. Germline assignment: CDR1 MRHNA and CDR2 SNTAGT. As DNA, the CDR3 is TGTGCCAGCAGTGACGAGGAAGGGGGCATTCAGTACTTC. This sequence encodes CASSDEEGGIQYF.

The chain links TRBV27 to TRBJ1-1, with 7 nucleotides matching TRBD1. With 3 bases clipped from V and 11 bases from J, the junction kept 9 bases outside the gene matches. CDR3 length: 13 residues. Germline V gene sequence: CDR1 MNHEY, CDR2 SMNVEV (reference sequence). CDR3 amino acids: CASSFGQARKAFF. The CDR3 DNA reads TGTGCCAGCAGTTTCGGACAGGCCAGGAAGGCTTTCTTT.

In this sample, this clonotype turned up many times. Written as DNA, the CDR3 is TGTGCCAGCAGCCCGGGGGGGAGCTCCTACAATGAGCAGTTCTTC. Translating gives CASSPGGSSYNEQFF. The chain recombines TRBV7-6 with TRBJ2-1; 8 bases agree with TRBD2. Per germline, CDR1 SGHVS and CDR2 FNYEAQ. The V segment lost 5 bases and the J segment 0 bases; nucleotides outside the gene matches: 3. There are 15 residues in the CDR3. The variable domain in full, with the rest retrieved from reference TRBV7-6 and TRBJ2-1, is GAGVSQSPRYKVTKRGQDVALRCDPISGHVSLYWYRQALGQGPEFLTYFNYEAQQDKSGLPNDRFSAERPEGSISTLTIQRTEQRDSAMYRCASSPGGSSYNEQFFGPGTRLTVL.

This clonotype was observed at least ten times. V and J are TRBV12-3 or TRBV12-4 and TRBJ2-5; no definite D call. Trimming took off 5 bases at V and 4 bases at J, with 14 bases between the two ends. This CDR3 has 14 residues. The CDR3 nucleotides read TGTGCCAGCAGTCCGGGTCCTTCAGGAGAGACCCAGTACTTC. The encoded protein is CASSPGPSGETQYF.

Concerning this clonotype itself: Since a much larger clone is just one base distant, this may be a read error. Here the CDR3 omits its conserved ending phenylalanine or tryptophan, so a read error is the likely source. The J gene is TRBJ2-1, the V gene TRBV28; D is ambiguous. Looked up from germline, CDR1 is MDHEN and CDR2 is SYDVKM. V shed 5 bases and J shed 5 bases, with 19 bases lying between them. The CDR3 sequence is 16 residues long. CDR3 in DNA: TGTGCCAGCAGTCCACCCCATGGCGGAGATGACAATGAGCAGTTCTCC. It is translated as CASSPPHGGDDNEQFS.

This clonotype was counted ten times or more. CDR3 coding DNA: TGTGCCAGCAGTTCCGACAGGGGTAACTACAATGAGCAGTTCTTC. Protein product: CASSSDRGNYNEQFF. This rearrangement joins TRBV7-2 to TRBJ2-1; 8 positions agree with TRBD1. The CDR3 has 15 residues. Trimming took 6 bases from V and 3 from J; bases not matched to a gene: 7. Germline V CDR1 and CDR2: SGHTA, FQGNSA.

The rearrangement joins TRBV7-9 to TRBJ2-1; 11 positions agree with TRBD2. Trimming removed 6 bases from V and 7 bases from J; junction bases left unmatched: 8. Germline-derived CDR1 and CDR2 are SEHNR and FQNEAQ (reference sequence). The CDR3 contains 15 residues. The CDR3 sequence: CASSQTLAGGNEQFF. The CDR3 DNA sequence: TGTGCCAGCAGTCAGACCCTAGCGGGGGGTAATGAGCAGTTCTTC.

The sample holds one count of this clonotype. The rearrangement joins TRBV12-3 or TRBV12-4 to TRBJ2-7, with D hard to call. V was clipped by 2 bases and J by 2 bases, with 4 bases between them. The CDR3 consists of 12 residues. CDR3 coding DNA: TGTGCCAGCAGTTTATCAGCCTACGAGCAGTACTTC. Its translation: CASSLSAYEQYF.

This clonotype was seen repeatedly, ten times or more. The gene calls are TRBV6-1 and TRBJ1-5, with 7 bases aligning to TRBD1. This CDR3 is 15 amino acids long. CDR1 is MNHNS and CDR2 is SASEGT in the germline V gene. Germline trimming cut 5 bases from V and 7 bases from J; bases unmatched to any gene: 11. The CDR3 DNA follows: TGTGCCAGCAGTCCTTTCGGCGAAGGGGGCCAGCCCCAGCATTTT. As protein: CASSPFGEGGQPQHF.

This clonotype was observed many times. The CDR3 reads CAWSPDRGNEKLFF. CDR3 bases: TGTGCCTGGAGTCCCGACAGGGGAAATGAAAAACTGTTTTTT. The V and J genes are TRBV30 and TRBJ1-4; 8 bases fit TRBD1. This CDR3 is built from 14 residues. Germline V gene lookup returns CDR1 GTSNPN and CDR2 SVGIG (reference sequence). V shed 2 bases, J shed 5 bases, and the junction held 4 bases outside the gene matches.

This clonotype showed up many times. The rearrangement links TRBV11-2 to TRBJ2-7; 7 bases agree with TRBD1. The CDR3 totals 14 residues. V lost 5 bases and J lost 2; bases outside the gene matches: 6. CDR1 SGHAT and CDR2 FQNNGV come from the germline V gene. The CDR3 loop reads CASSTRQGPYEQYF. As DNA, the CDR3 is TGTGCCAGCAGCACCCGACAGGGTCCCTACGAGCAGTACTTC.

This clonotype has ten or more counts. This chain joins TRBV20-1 and TRBJ1-6; no clear D. The CDR3 is 13 residues long. Germline V gene sequence: CDR1 DFQATT, CDR2 SNEGSKA (reference sequence). The ends were cut back, 5 bases at V and 3 bases at J, with 8 bases in the middle. CDR3 DNA sequence: TGCAGTGCTGGACTGAACTATAATTCACCCCTCCACTTT. Translated, it gives CSAGLNYNSPLHF.

This clonotype showed up just a few times. The chain is built from TRBV19 and TRBJ1-3; D call uncertain. Per germline, CDR1 LNHDA and CDR2 SQIVND (reference sequence). This CDR3 region has 13 residues. V was shortened by 6 bases and J by 0 bases, with 6 bases between the two germline ends. The CDR3 sequence: CASRHLSGNTIYF. The CDR3 DNA follows: TGTGCCAGTAGACACCTCTCTGGAAACACCATATATTTT. Complete variable domain (other parts from reference TRBV19 and TRBJ1-3): DGGITQSPKYLFRKEGQNVTLSCEQNLNHDAMYWYRQDPGQGLRLIYYSQIVNDFQKGDIAEGYSVSREKKESFPLTVTSAQKNPTAFYLCASRHLSGNTIYFGEGSWLTVV.

This clonotype was detected ten times or more. The V gene is TRBV6-6, the J gene TRBJ1-5, with TRBD1 as a possible D gene (5 bases). This CDR3 is 13 amino acids long. Germline loops: CDR1 MNHNY, CDR2 SVGAGI (reference sequence). Trimming took off 6 bases at V and 9 bases at J, with 15 bases between the two ends. The CDR3 spells CASRDTGGGPQHF. As DNA, the CDR3 is TGTGCCAGCAGGGATACCGGGGGAGGGCCCCAGCATTTT.

This clonotype was counted ten times or more. The chain carries TRBV7-9 and TRBJ2-3; 7 nucleotides match TRBD2. CDR3 length: 13 residues. Germline lookup yields CDR1 SEHNR and CDR2 FQNEAQ (reference sequence). V lost 8 bases to trimming and J lost 4 bases; unmatched junction nucleotides: 6. The CDR3 sequence: CASRTSLADTQYF. CDR3 sequence (DNA): TGTGCCAGCCGGACTAGTCTTGCAGATACGCAGTATTTT.

This clonotype was counted between two and nine times. The V call is TRBV5-1, the J call TRBJ2-1; possibly TRBD1 or TRBD2 for D (5 bases each). Germline-derived CDR1 and CDR2 are SGHRS and YFSETQ. The V and J ends lost 6 bases and 8 bases respectively, with 21 bases between them. The CDR3 has 15 amino acids. Written as DNA, the CDR3 is TGCGCCAGCACCATAGGCCTAGAGGGGATGGATGAGCAGTTCTTC. Its protein is CASTIGLEGMDEQFF.

This clonotype was observed at least ten times. V and J are TRBV7-6 and TRBJ1-2, with 8 bases matching TRBD1. The CDR3 loop spans 12 amino acids. Per the germline V gene, CDR1 is SGHVS and CDR2 is FNYEAQ. V shed 10 bases and J 7 bases; nucleotides not matched to a gene: 8. The DNA for the CDR3 is TGTGCCATCACCGACAGGGGTGGTGGCTACACCTTC. This gives the protein CAITDRGGGYTF.

This clonotype was counted at least ten times. This chain connects TRBV7-9 to TRBJ2-3; maybe TRBD2 (5 bases). CDR3 length: 16 amino acids. With 5 bases removed from V and 2 bases from J, the gap between germline ends came to 17 bases. CDR1 and CDR2 (germline): SEHNR, FQNEAQ (reference sequence). DNA of the CDR3: TGTGCCAGCAGCCTACTAACGGGAAGCAACACAGATACGCAGTATTTT. Protein: CASSLLTGSNTDTQYF.

This clonotype has just a few counts. The V and J genes are TRBV20-1 and TRBJ1-2; D uncertain. V was cut by 3 bases and J by 4 bases, with 9 bases left in between. The CDR3 covers 12 residues. Looked up from germline, CDR1 is DFQATT and CDR2 is SNEGSKA (reference sequence). The CDR3 DNA is TGCAGTGCTAGTGTGTTCGGCTATGGCTACACCTTC. This encodes CSASVFGYGYTF.

This clonotype has ten or more counts. The chain is built from TRBV29-1 and TRBJ2-3; D might be TRBD2 (6 bases). This CDR3 comprises 15 residues. In germline, CDR1 is SQVTM, CDR2 ANQGSEA. V was trimmed by 6 bases and J by 0 bases, leaving 16 bases between them. The CDR3 loop reads CSVGGIAVSTDTQYF. DNA for the CDR3: TGCAGCGTCGGGGGAATAGCGGTTAGCACAGATACGCAGTATTTT.

This clonotype was seen many times. The V gene is TRBV11-2, the J gene TRBJ2-1; D uncertain. CDR1 SGHAT and CDR2 FQNNGV come from the germline V gene. The V end was cut by 6 bases, the J end by 9 bases, with 12 bases between. The CDR3 sequence is 12 residues long. The CDR3 bases are TGTGCCAGCAGTTGGAAATCGGCTGAGCAGTTCTTC. Translated, it gives CASSWKSAEQFF. The variable domain in full, with the rest retrieved from reference TRBV11-2 and TRBJ2-1, is EAGVAQSPRYKIIEKRQSVAFWCNPISGHATLYWYQQILGQGPKLLIQFQNNGVVDDSQLPKDRFSAERLKGVDSTLKIQPAKLEDSAVYLCASSWKSAEQFFGPGTRLTVL.

The rearrangement links TRBV4-3 to TRBJ1-6, with D hard to call. The CDR3 is 15 residues long. Germline values: CDR1 LGHNA, CDR2 YSLEER. V was cut by 0 bases and J by 6 bases, with 9 bases left in between. The CDR3 bases are TGCGCCAGCAGCCAAGATCTTACGGGTAATTCACCCCTCCACTTT. Its protein is CASSQDLTGNSPLHF.

This clonotype has a count of ten or more. The chain employs TRBV29-1 and TRBJ1-2, with D possibly matching TRBD1 (6 bases). The CDR3 spans 15 residues. V was cut by 0 bases and J by 8 bases, with 19 bases left in between. Germline V gene data show CDR1 as SQVTM and CDR2 as ANQGSEA. The CDR3 region has the DNA TGCAGCGTTGAAGATCTTGGGACAACAGGGACGGGCTACACCTTC. It specifies CSVEDLGTTGTGYTF.